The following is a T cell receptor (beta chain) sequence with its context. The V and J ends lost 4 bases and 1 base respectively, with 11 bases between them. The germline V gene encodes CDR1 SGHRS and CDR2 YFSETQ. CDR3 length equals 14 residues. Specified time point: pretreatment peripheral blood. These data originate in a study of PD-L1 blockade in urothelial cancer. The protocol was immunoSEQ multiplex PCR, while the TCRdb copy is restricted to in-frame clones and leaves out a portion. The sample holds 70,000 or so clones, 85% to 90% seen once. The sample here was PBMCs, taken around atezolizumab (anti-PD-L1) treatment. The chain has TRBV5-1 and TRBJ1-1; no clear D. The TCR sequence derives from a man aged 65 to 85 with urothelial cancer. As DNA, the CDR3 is TGCGCCAGCAGCCCTCATAGAGGGAACACTGAAGCTTTCTTT. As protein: CASSPHRGNTEAFF.